This is a list of T cell receptor beta chains from one sample in a study of molecular identifiers for immune sequencing clone quantification. TCRdb independently ran MiXCR on the PCR reads; one entry per CDR3 protein. Of just under 650,000 distinct CDR3 sequences listed, roughly 21% are singletons. The specimen was naive CD8+ T cells from blood, with Jurkat cell RNA spiked in. These receptors were obtained from a human donor in good health. Some libraries in this study had Jurkat cell RNA spiked in. The CDR3 runs from the conserved cysteine through the conserved F or W. Each record gives: clone size, D gene, J gene, V gene, CDR3 protein, CDR3 DNA. D genes are given only for firm matches. Clone size is shown for a subset of rows, as once, few, many or a class of expanded clone.

clone_size: many
d_call: -
j_call: TRBJ2-1
v_call: TRBV11-3
cdr3_aa: CASSSSSSYNEQFF
cdr3_nt: TGTGCCAGCAGCAGCAGCTCCTCCTACAATGAGCAGTTCTTC

clone_size: many
d_call: TRBD2
j_call: TRBJ2-1
v_call: TRBV20-1
cdr3_aa: CSAGLVGNEQFF
cdr3_nt: TGCAGTGCGGGACTAGTGGGCAATGAGCAGTTCTTC

clone_size: -
d_call: -
j_call: TRBJ1-5
v_call: TRBV27
cdr3_aa: CASSPILADQPQHF
cdr3_nt: TGTGCCAGCAGTCCAATTCTAGCGGATCAGCCCCAGCATTTT

clone_size: many
d_call: -
j_call: TRBJ2-1
v_call: TRBV29-1
cdr3_aa: CSVEDERAWRGEQFF
cdr3_nt: TGCAGCGTTGAAGATGAGCGGGCCTGGCGGGGTGAGCAGTTCTTC

clone_size: many
d_call: -
j_call: TRBJ2-3
v_call: TRBV12-3/TRBV12-4
cdr3_aa: CASNLGFSTDTQYF
cdr3_nt: TGTGCCAGCAACCTAGGTTTCAGCACAGATACGCAGTATTTT

clone_size: few
d_call: TRBD2
j_call: TRBJ2-3
v_call: TRBV20-1
cdr3_aa: CSANHLTSGSADTQYF
cdr3_nt: TGCAGTGCTAACCATCTAACTAGCGGGAGTGCAGATACGCAGTATTTT

clone_size: many
d_call: -
j_call: TRBJ2-2
v_call: TRBV30
cdr3_aa: CAWTITQAGELFF
cdr3_nt: TGTGCCTGGACCATAACCCAAGCCGGGGAGCTGTTTTTT

clone_size: many
d_call: -
j_call: TRBJ2-3
v_call: TRBV4-3
cdr3_aa: CASSQDSGRGGLKYTQYF
cdr3_nt: TGCGCCAGCAGCCAAGATAGTGGGAGGGGGGGATTAAAATATACGCAGTATTTT

clone_size: -
d_call: TRBD2
j_call: TRBJ2-5
v_call: TRBV4-1
cdr3_aa: CASSQPSIALGTSGSQETQYF
cdr3_nt: TGCGCCAGCAGCCAGCCTTCTATCGCTTTGGGGACTAGCGGGAGCCAAGAGACCCAGTACTTC

clone_size: many
d_call: TRBD2
j_call: TRBJ2-7
v_call: TRBV20-1
cdr3_aa: CSARPSGVPVLEQYF
cdr3_nt: TGCAGTGCTAGACCTAGCGGGGTGCCGGTCCTCGAGCAGTACTTC

clone_size: few
d_call: -
j_call: TRBJ1-5
v_call: TRBV19
cdr3_aa: CASNPGGDQPQHF
cdr3_nt: TGTGCCAGTAACCCGGGAGGGGATCAGCCCCAGCATTTT

clone_size: few
d_call: -
j_call: TRBJ2-2
v_call: TRBV4-1
cdr3_aa: CASSQYDGSTGELFF
cdr3_nt: TGCGCCAGCAGCCAATACGACGGTTCCACCGGGGAGCTGTTTTTT

clone_size: many
d_call: TRBD1
j_call: TRBJ2-1
v_call: TRBV30
cdr3_aa: CAWSVGTGAYEQFF
cdr3_nt: TGTGCCTGGAGTGTCGGGACAGGGGCCTATGAGCAGTTCTTC

clone_size: few
d_call: -
j_call: TRBJ1-1
v_call: TRBV5-6
cdr3_aa: CASSQNVDSFITDEAFF
cdr3_nt: TGTGCCAGCAGCCAGAATGTGGACAGCTTTATAACAGATGAAGCTTTCTTT

clone_size: many
d_call: -
j_call: TRBJ2-3
v_call: TRBV12-3/TRBV12-4
cdr3_aa: CASSQGLTDTQYF
cdr3_nt: TGTGCCAGCAGCCAAGGTTTGACAGATACGCAGTATTTT

clone_size: many
d_call: -
j_call: TRBJ1-4
v_call: TRBV4-1
cdr3_aa: CASSNEGGAREKLFF
cdr3_nt: TGCGCCAGCAGCAACGAAGGGGGGGCGCGGGAAAAACTGTTTTTT

clone_size: many
d_call: -
j_call: TRBJ2-7
v_call: TRBV20-1
cdr3_aa: CSADNLESSYEQYF
cdr3_nt: TGCAGTGCCGACAATCTTGAGAGCTCCTACGAGCAGTACTTC

clone_size: many
d_call: TRBD2
j_call: TRBJ2-3
v_call: TRBV9
cdr3_aa: CASRPGTSGGRYTDTQYF
cdr3_nt: TGTGCCAGCAGGCCAGGGACTAGCGGGGGGAGATACACAGATACGCAGTATTTT

clone_size: -
d_call: -
j_call: TRBJ2-2
v_call: TRBV4-3
cdr3_aa: CASSQDSRGTNTGELFF
cdr3_nt: TGCGCCAGCAGCCAAGATAGTAGGGGTACGAACACCGGGGAGCTGTTTTTT

clone_size: many
d_call: -
j_call: TRBJ1-1
v_call: TRBV3-1
cdr3_aa: CASSQVGRNAEAFF
cdr3_nt: TGTGCCAGCAGCCAAGTTGGCAGAAACGCTGAAGCTTTCTTT

clone_size: many
d_call: -
j_call: TRBJ1-3
v_call: TRBV6-5
cdr3_aa: CASSYGTTGNTIYF
cdr3_nt: TGTGCCAGCAGTTACGGGACAACTGGAAACACCATATATTTT

clone_size: many
d_call: TRBD1
j_call: TRBJ1-4
v_call: TRBV7-9
cdr3_aa: CASSLPSGTGTTNEKLFF
cdr3_nt: TGTGCCAGCAGCTTACCCTCCGGGACAGGGACCACTAATGAAAAACTGTTTTTT

clone_size: many
d_call: -
j_call: TRBJ1-5
v_call: TRBV12-3/TRBV12-4
cdr3_aa: CASSQDEGSNGPQHF
cdr3_nt: TGTGCCAGCAGCCAAGACGAGGGCAGTAATGGGCCCCAGCATTTT

clone_size: few
d_call: -
j_call: TRBJ1-4
v_call: TRBV11-2
cdr3_aa: CASSRETGLVEKLFF
cdr3_nt: TGTGCCAGCAGCCGGGAAACGGGATTGGTTGAAAAACTGTTTTTT

clone_size: -
d_call: -
j_call: TRBJ2-7
v_call: TRBV27
cdr3_aa: CASSFVGSSYEQYF
cdr3_nt: TGTGCCAGCAGTTTTGTCGGGAGCTCCTACGAGCAGTACTTC

clone_size: -
d_call: -
j_call: TRBJ2-4
v_call: TRBV7-9
cdr3_aa: CASSNSGGQLKTIQYF
cdr3_nt: TGTGCCAGCAGCAATTCGGGCGGACAGCTCAAAACCATTCAGTACTTC

clone_size: many
d_call: -
j_call: TRBJ1-5
v_call: TRBV2
cdr3_aa: CASSGGQILRYSNQPQHF
cdr3_nt: TGTGCCAGCAGTGGAGGACAGATACTAAGATATAGCAATCAGCCCCAGCATTTT

clone_size: few
d_call: -
j_call: TRBJ2-5
v_call: TRBV7-3
cdr3_aa: CASSLGVQEKETQYF
cdr3_nt: TGTGCCAGCAGCTTAGGTGTACAGGAGAAAGAGACCCAGTACTTC

clone_size: -
d_call: TRBD1
j_call: TRBJ1-5
v_call: TRBV7-8
cdr3_aa: CASSLWSRGGNQPQHF
cdr3_nt: TGTGCCAGCAGCTTATGGAGCAGGGGGGGCAATCAGCCCCAGCATTTT

clone_size: -
d_call: -
j_call: TRBJ2-1
v_call: TRBV12-5
cdr3_aa: CASGLSQGHEQFF
cdr3_nt: TGTGCTAGTGGTTTGTCACAGGGCCATGAGCAGTTCTTC

clone_size: few
d_call: TRBD2
j_call: TRBJ2-1
v_call: TRBV14
cdr3_aa: CASSRLAGVPFLHNEQFF
cdr3_nt: TGTGCCAGCAGCCGACTAGCGGGAGTCCCCTTCCTCCACAATGAGCAGTTCTTC

clone_size: -
d_call: -
j_call: TRBJ2-7
v_call: TRBV2
cdr3_aa: CASSNDSDYEQYF
cdr3_nt: TGTGCCAGCAGCAACGACAGCGACTACGAGCAGTACTTC

clone_size: many
d_call: TRBD2
j_call: TRBJ2-2
v_call: TRBV6-2/TRBV6-3
cdr3_aa: CASSLTSENTGELFF
cdr3_nt: TGTGCCAGCAGTCTAACTAGCGAGAACACCGGGGAGCTGTTTTTT

clone_size: many
d_call: TRBD1
j_call: TRBJ2-1
v_call: TRBV7-8
cdr3_aa: CASSSGQGDYNEQFF
cdr3_nt: TGTGCCAGCAGCTCAGGACAGGGAGACTACAATGAGCAGTTCTTC

clone_size: few
d_call: -
j_call: TRBJ2-1
v_call: TRBV7-9
cdr3_aa: CASSSGDGVPSYNEQFF
cdr3_nt: TGTGCCAGCAGCTCCGGCGACGGGGTCCCCTCCTACAATGAGCAGTTCTTC

clone_size: -
d_call: -
j_call: TRBJ1-3
v_call: TRBV13
cdr3_aa: CASSLGPGAKGNTIYF
cdr3_nt: TGTGCCAGCAGCTTAGGACCGGGGGCGAAAGGAAACACCATATATTTT

clone_size: -
d_call: TRBD2
j_call: TRBJ2-2
v_call: TRBV7-9
cdr3_aa: CAGSRPPYTSGGATGELFF
cdr3_nt: TGTGCCGGCAGCAGACCTCCCTATACTAGCGGGGGGGCGACCGGGGAGCTGTTTTTT

clone_size: many
d_call: -
j_call: TRBJ1-2
v_call: TRBV6-5
cdr3_aa: CASSYTSQGFGYGYTF
cdr3_nt: TGTGCCAGCAGTTACACTTCACAGGGATTCGGCTATGGCTACACCTTC

clone_size: -
d_call: TRBD1
j_call: TRBJ2-3
v_call: TRBV2
cdr3_aa: CALRGQGVETQYF
cdr3_nt: TGTGCCTTAAGGGGACAGGGGGTTGAGACGCAGTATTTT

clone_size: -
d_call: TRBD1
j_call: TRBJ1-1
v_call: TRBV28
cdr3_aa: CASSLRTGLVAFF
cdr3_nt: TGTGCCAGCAGCCTGAGGACAGGGTTAGTGGCTTTCTTT

clone_size: few
d_call: -
j_call: TRBJ1-2
v_call: TRBV7-6
cdr3_aa: CASSPGSGGLYGYTF
cdr3_nt: TGTGCCAGCAGCCCGGGGTCCGGGGGCCTCTATGGCTACACCTTC

clone_size: many
d_call: -
j_call: TRBJ2-5
v_call: TRBV20-1
cdr3_aa: CSAATGLETQYF
cdr3_nt: TGCAGTGCTGCCACAGGGTTGGAGACCCAGTACTTC

clone_size: few
d_call: TRBD1
j_call: TRBJ1-3
v_call: TRBV5-6
cdr3_aa: CASSFYGTGPGSTIYF
cdr3_nt: TGTGCCAGCAGCTTCTACGGGACAGGACCTGGAAGCACCATATATTTT

clone_size: -
d_call: TRBD1
j_call: TRBJ2-1
v_call: TRBV28
cdr3_aa: CASNLQGTLYNEQFF
cdr3_nt: TGTGCCAGCAACCTACAGGGGACCCTTTACAATGAGCAGTTCTTC

clone_size: -
d_call: -
j_call: TRBJ2-1
v_call: TRBV27
cdr3_aa: CASSPGAGVANEQFF
cdr3_nt: TGTGCCAGCTCCCCCGGTGCAGGGGTGGCCAATGAGCAGTTCTTC